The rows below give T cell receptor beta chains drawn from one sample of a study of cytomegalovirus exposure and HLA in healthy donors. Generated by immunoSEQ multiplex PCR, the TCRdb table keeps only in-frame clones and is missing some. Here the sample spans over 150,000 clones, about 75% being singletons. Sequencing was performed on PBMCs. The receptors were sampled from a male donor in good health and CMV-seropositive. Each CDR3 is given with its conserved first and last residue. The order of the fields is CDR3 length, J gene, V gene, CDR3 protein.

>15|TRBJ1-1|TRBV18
CASSLVAGEFTEAFF
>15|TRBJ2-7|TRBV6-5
CASSYPAGTGYEQYF
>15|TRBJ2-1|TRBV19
CASSQRGGVYNEQFF
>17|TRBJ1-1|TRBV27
CASSPRWGQRGNTEAFF
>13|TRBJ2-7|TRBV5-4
CASRLRGGVEQYF
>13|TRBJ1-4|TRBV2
CASKRTGGEKLFF
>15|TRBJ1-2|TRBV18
CASSPPGTVNYGYTF
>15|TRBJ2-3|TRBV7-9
CASSSGTGSTDTQYF
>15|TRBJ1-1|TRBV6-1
CASSTRTGGNTEAFF
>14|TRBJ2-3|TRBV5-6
CASSLRTVSDTQYF
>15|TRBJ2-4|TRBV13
CASSPGGEAKNIQYF
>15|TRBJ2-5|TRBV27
CASKFADRGQETQYF
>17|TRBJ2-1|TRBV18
CASSRGLTSGGASEQFF
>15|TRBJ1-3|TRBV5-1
CASSLGTGPGNTIYF
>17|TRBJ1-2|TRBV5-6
CASSLFEGDRTNYGYTF
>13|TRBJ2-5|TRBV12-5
CASGLGERKTQYF
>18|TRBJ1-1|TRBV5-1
CASSLAPDPGQKNTEAFF
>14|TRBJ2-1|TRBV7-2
CASSFWREYNEQFF
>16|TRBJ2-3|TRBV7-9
CASRGGGLQPTDTQYF
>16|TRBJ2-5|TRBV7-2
CASSLSILAGSETQYF
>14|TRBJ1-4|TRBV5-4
CASSAGATNEKLFF
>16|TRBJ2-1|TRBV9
CASSGASGGEPSEQFF
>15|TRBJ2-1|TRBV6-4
CASSILAGSDNEQFF
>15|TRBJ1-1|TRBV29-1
CSVVGGDDSNTEAFF
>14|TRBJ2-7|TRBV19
CASSTRTVTYEQYF
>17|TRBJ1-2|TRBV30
CAWLESGTGGRMYGYTF
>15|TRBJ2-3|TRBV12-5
CASGLGQGLTDTQYF
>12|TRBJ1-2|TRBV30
CAWSYGAGGYTF
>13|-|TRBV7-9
CASSARRGYEQYF
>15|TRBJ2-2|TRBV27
CASIQDRSATGELFF
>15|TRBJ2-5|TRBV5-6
CASSPPPWGDETQYF
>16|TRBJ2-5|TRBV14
CASSPVGRTYQETQYF
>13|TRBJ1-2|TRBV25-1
CASSGLDREGYTF
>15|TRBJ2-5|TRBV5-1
CASSYGDRGQETQYF
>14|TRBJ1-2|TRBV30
CAWSATGTGSGYTF
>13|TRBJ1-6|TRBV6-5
CASSSTADSPLHF
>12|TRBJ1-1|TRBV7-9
CSSSLARTEAFF
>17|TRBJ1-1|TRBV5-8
CASSLAPRGPLNTEAFF
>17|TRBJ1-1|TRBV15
CATSRGKGRDRNTEAFF
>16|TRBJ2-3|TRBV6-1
CASSGGIAGHTDTQYF
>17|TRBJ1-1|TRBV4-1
CASSQDFKGGLYTEAFF
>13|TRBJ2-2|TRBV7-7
CASSFAGSGELFF
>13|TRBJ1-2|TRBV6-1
CASSEGFDYGYTF
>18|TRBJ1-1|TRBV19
CASSNTRRTGGGRTEAFF
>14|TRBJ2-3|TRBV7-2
CASSAPGLDDTQYF
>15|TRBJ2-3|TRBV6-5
CASSLAGGQADTQYF
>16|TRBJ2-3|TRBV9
CASSERLAGDRDTQYF
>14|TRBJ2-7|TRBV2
CASSEFDSVYEQYF